This T cell receptor (beta chain) was identified during a study of CD8+CD57+ T cells in acquired aplastic anemia. J was trimmed by 5 bases and V by 3 bases; bases with no gene match: 2. Looked up from germline, CDR1 is SGDLS and CDR2 is YYNGEE. There are 13 residues in the CDR3. Patients included in sequencing had previously demonstrated CD8+CD57+ cell expansion by flow cytometry. This clonotype was counted at least ten times. Its antigen is as yet unknown. Both TCR beta VDJ combination and CDR3 sequence profiling were carried out. Genomic DNA was the template for this profiling. TCRdb used MiXCR to reprocess the reads, holding one entry per CDR3 protein. The repertoire has under 200,000 distinct CDR3 sequences, roughly 43% of them found once; the top ten carry less than 3%. Study-wide findings and caveats: In common between the patients and the controls were around 29 CD8+ CDR3 sequences.

The receptor's source is a human donor with aplastic anemia. The rearrangement links TRBV9 to TRBJ2-5, with 9 bases that match TRBD2. The sequenced sample consisted of sorted CD4+, CD8+, or CD8+CD57+ T cells (not recorded which) from PBMCs. CDR3 bases: TGTGCCAGCAGCGGGAGCGGGAGGGAGACCCAGTACTTC. The encoded protein is CASSGSGRETQYF.